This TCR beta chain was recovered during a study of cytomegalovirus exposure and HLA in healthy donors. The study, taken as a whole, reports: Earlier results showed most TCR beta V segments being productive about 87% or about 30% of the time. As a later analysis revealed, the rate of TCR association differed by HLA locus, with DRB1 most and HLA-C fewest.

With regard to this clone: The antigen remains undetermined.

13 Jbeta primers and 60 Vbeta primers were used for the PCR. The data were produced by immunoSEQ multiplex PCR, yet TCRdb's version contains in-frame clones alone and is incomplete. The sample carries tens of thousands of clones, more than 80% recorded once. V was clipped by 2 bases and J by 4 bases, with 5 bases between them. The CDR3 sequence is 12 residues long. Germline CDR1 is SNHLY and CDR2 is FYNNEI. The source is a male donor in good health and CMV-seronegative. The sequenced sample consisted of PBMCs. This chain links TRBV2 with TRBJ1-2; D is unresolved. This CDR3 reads CASSEQAYGYTF. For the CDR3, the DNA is TGTGCCAGCAGTGAACAGGCCTATGGCTACACCTTC.